This TCR beta chain is drawn from a study of regulatory T cells in long-lasting Graves disease. Looking at the study overall: Antithyroid drug intake by newly diagnosed Graves' patients had lasted under 3 months. Broader study findings: The study found TRBV28, TRBJ1-2 and TRBJ2-5 favored in persistent disease.

This clonotype was found many times. Its antigen is as yet unknown. Germline lookup yields CDR1 SGHRS and CDR2 YFSETQ. CDR3 length: 14 amino acids. V lost 6 bases and J lost 2; bases outside the gene matches: 2. Described time point: newly diagnosed GD, antithyroid drugs for less than 3 months. Extracted RNA from PBMCs served as the source of the TCR library. Through Arm-PCR of CDR3 regions and iRepertoire HTBI primers, TCR beta libraries were built. TCRdb reanalysed the multiplex PCR reads using MiXCR and keeps one entry per CDR3 protein. The sample holds about 350,000 distinct CDR3 sequences, 16% seen once. In addition, the sample was reused for a study of T cells in Graves' hyperthyroidism and ophthalmopathy.

The specimen was peripheral blood mononuclear cells (PBMCs), collected at new diagnosis, from a patient treated with antithyroid drugs. This sequence was found in a man aged 35 to 55 with Graves disease. The chain recombines TRBV5-1 with TRBJ2-6; TRBD1 matches 7 bases. CDR3 protein: CASTTGTGANVLTF. The CDR3 region has the DNA TGCGCCAGCACGACAGGGACTGGGGCCAACGTCCTGACTTTC. Looking up the rest from reference TRBV5-1 and TRBJ2-6 gives the full variable domain: KAGVTQTPRYLIKTRGQQVTLSCSPISGHRSVSWYQQTPGQGLQFLFEYFSETQRNKGNFPGRFSGRQFSNSRSEMNVSTLELGDSALYLCASTTGTGANVLTFGAGSRLTVL.